This T cell receptor beta chain is from a study of T cells in Graves' hyperthyroidism and ophthalmopathy. There are many counts of this clonotype. Its cognate antigen is unknown. The study excluded patients with uncontrolled infection, other autoimmune disease, pregnancy or lactation. PBMCs came from about 10 ml fresh peripheral blood. Amplification targeted TCR beta CDR3 regions from RNA transcripts. With the HTBI primer set, the TCR CDR3 went through a first round of RT-PCR. In TCRdb, the multiplex PCR reads were re-called with MiXCR into one record per CDR3 protein. The sample shows approximately 720,000 distinct CDR3 sequences, approximately 19% of them seen only once. Overall study results and limits: The model predicted ophthalmopathy a median approximately seven months before onset. Among thyroid clonotypes expanded above 0.001, most also appeared in blood.

The sequence derives from a woman in her 50s with Graves' hyperthyroidism that later progressed to Graves' ophthalmopathy. Sequenced sample: blood.

The CDR3 protein is CASSPLLAGVGYNEQFF. CDR3 nucleotide sequence: TGTGCCAGCAGCCCGTTACTAGCGGGGGTTGGCTACAATGAGCAGTTCTTC. The rearrangement uses TRBV12-3 or TRBV12-4 and TRBJ2-1, with 11 bases lining up with TRBD2. The CDR3 is 17 residues long. Germline trimming cut 6 bases from V and 3 bases from J; bases unmatched to any gene: 10.